The 23 T cell receptor beta chains presented below share a single source sample, sequenced in a study of blood T cell repertoires in COVID-19. Profiled with immunoSEQ multiplex PCR; TCRdb holds only in-frame clones, not every one. The table lists 300,000 or so clones, approximately 85% of them singletons. The sequenced sample was peripheral blood. The receptors originated from a woman aged 50 to 60 with acute or convalescent COVID-19.

J is TRBJ1-2 and V is TRBV30; 9 nucleotides line up with TRBD1. V lost 3 bases, J lost 6 bases, and 8 bases stayed unmatched. The CDR3 extends over 14 amino acids. Germline V CDR1 and CDR2: GTSNPN, SVGIG (reference sequence). The CDR3 spells CAWSPGDRVHGYTF. The CDR3 DNA is TGTGCCTGGAGCCCTGGGGACAGGGTCCATGGCTACACCTTC.

V is TRBV19 and J is TRBJ1-2; 9 nucleotides align to TRBD1. Germline lookup yields CDR1 LNHDA and CDR2 SQIVND (reference sequence). V lost 5 bases, J lost 2 bases, and 3 bases stayed unmatched. The CDR3 is 14 residues long. The CDR3 reads CASSLDRGNYGYTF. The CDR3 DNA reads as TGTGCCAGTAGTCTTGACAGGGGGAACTATGGCTACACCTTC.

This chain joins TRBV7-3 and TRBJ1-5; D not resolved. Germline V gives CDR1 SGHTA, CDR2 FQGTGA. V was shortened by 5 bases and J by 5 bases, with 10 bases between the two germline ends. This CDR3 contains 13 residues. In DNA form, the CDR3 reads TGTGCCAGCAGCCCCGACCGGGATCAGCCCCAGCATTTT. This sequence encodes CASSPDRDQPQHF. Together with reference TRBV7-3 and TRBJ1-5, the CDR3 gives the full variable domain: GAGVSQTPSNKVTEKGKYVELRCDPISGHTALYWYRQSLGQGPEFLIYFQGTGAADDSGLPNDRFFAVRPEGSVSTLKIQRTERGDSAVYLCASSPDRDQPQHFGDGTRLSIL.

J is TRBJ1-2 and V is TRBV3-1 (or the pseudogene TRBV3-2); D is unresolved. V was cut by 4 bases and J by 8 bases, with 20 bases left in between. The CDR3 length is 15 residues. Germline V lookup: CDR1 LGHDT, CDR2 YNNKEL (reference sequence). This CDR3 is CASSRIGREEEGYTF. CDR3 coding DNA: TGTGCCAGCAGCCGGATAGGGAGGGAGGAAGAAGGCTACACCTTC.

V gene TRBV6-5 combines with J gene TRBJ1-5; 9 nucleotides align to TRBD1. V lost 5 bases to trimming and J lost 8 bases; unmatched junction nucleotides: 7. Germline V CDR1 and CDR2: MNHEY, SVGAGI. The CDR3 is 14 residues long. CDR3 sequence: CASSPSGQGEPQHF. The CDR3 DNA follows: TGTGCCAGCAGTCCATCGGGACAGGGTGAGCCCCAGCATTTT.

The chain uses TRBV7-3 and TRBJ2-7; 10 bases are shared with TRBD1. Germline CDR1 reads SGHTA; CDR2 reads FQGTGA. Trimming cost V 2 bases and J 5 bases; bases outside gene matches: 3. The CDR3 contains 14 residues. CDR3 nucleotide sequence: TGTGCCAGCAGCTTACTGGGGACAGGGGACGAGCAGTACTTC. Protein product: CASSLLGTGDEQYF.

The V gene is TRBV4-2, the J gene TRBJ1-4; weak D call: TRBD1 (5 bases). The CDR3 has 16 amino acids. V lost 0 bases and J lost 7, with 15 bases in between. Per the germline V gene, CDR1 is LGHNA and CDR2 is YNFKEQ. In DNA form, the CDR3 reads TGTGCCAGCAGCCAAGATTGGTCGGGGGTGGGTGAAAAACTGTTTTTT. It is translated as CASSQDWSGVGEKLFF.

The chain carries TRBV5-5 and TRBJ2-7; no clear D. The CDR3 has 11 amino acids. Trimming took 4 bases from V and 2 from J, leaving 4 bases between them. Germline V gene lookup returns CDR1 SGHKS and CDR2 YYEKEE (reference sequence). The CDR3 reads CASSDTYEQYF. For the CDR3, the DNA is TGTGCCAGCAGCGACACCTACGAGCAGTACTTC.

The chain joins TRBV29-1 to TRBJ1-2; 8 bases agree with TRBD1. Germline lookup yields CDR1 SQVTM and CDR2 ANQGSEA. The CDR3 is 14 amino acids. The ends lost 7 bases at V and 1 base at J; junction bases unmatched: 8. For the CDR3, the DNA is TGCAGCGCCCTACGACAGGGGATTAACTATGGCTACACCTTC. Amino acid sequence: CSALRQGINYGYTF.

Worth noting for this clone: Germline is not matched at one junction end, which may reflect a read error. The same CDR3 is also encoded by other DNA sequences in this sample. J is TRBJ2-6 and V is TRBV5-1, with D maybe TRBD1 (5 bases). The length of the CDR3 is 15 residues. Looked up from germline, CDR1 is SGHRS and CDR2 is YFSETQ. The DNA of the CDR3 is TGCGCCAGCAGCTTGGCAAACTCTGGGGCCAACGTCTTGACTTTC. Its protein is CASSLANSGANVLTF.

This clone was detected a few times. The chain combines TRBV7-2 with TRBJ2-1; TRBD2 matches 13 bases. V trimming: 5 bases; J trimming: 12 bases; junction bases outside the gene matches: 13. CDR1 and CDR2 (germline): SGHTA, FQGNSA. This CDR3 spans 16 amino acids. CDR3 coding DNA: TGTGCCAGCAGCAAAGAGGGCGGACTAGCGGGAGAACGGCAGTTCTTC. This codes for CASSKEGGLAGERQFF.

This clone was observed a single time. The chain employs TRBV27 and TRBJ2-1; TRBD2 is a possible D gene (6 bases). Trimming shortened V by 5 bases and J by 4 bases, and 9 bases separated the two germline ends. Germline CDR1 MNHEY, CDR2 SMNVEV (reference sequence). The CDR3 extends over 13 amino acids. CDR3 in DNA: TGTGCCAGCAGTCCCGGACTATACAATGAGCAGTTCTTC. Translation: CASSPGLYNEQFF.

This chain connects TRBV2 to TRBJ2-3; 14 bases are a match to TRBD2. The CDR3 has 17 amino acids. V gave up 4 bases and J gave up 5 bases; unmatched junction bases: 8. Germline V CDR1 and CDR2: SNHLY, FYNNEI. The CDR3 bases are TGTGCCAGCAGTGTCTCGGGACTAGCGGGAGTGGTAGATACGCAGTATTTT. Amino acids: CASSVSGLAGVVDTQYF.

This chain connects TRBV4-1 to TRBJ2-7; 8 bases agree with TRBD2. Germline CDR1 is MGHRA and CDR2 is YSYEKL. The junction had 5 bases not matched to a gene; V was cut back by 3 bases and J by 7 bases. The CDR3 is 13 amino acids. CDR3 nucleotides: TGCGCCAGCAGCCAGCGACTAGCGCTTGAGCAGTACTTC. Its translation: CASSQRLALEQYF.

This chain links TRBV30 with TRBJ2-7; TRBD2 matches 15 bases. Germline CDR1 is GTSNPN and CDR2 is SVGIG (reference sequence). The V gene end was trimmed by 5 bases and the J gene end by 4 bases; junction bases not matched to a gene: 0. This CDR3 contains 13 residues. CDR3 nucleotide sequence: TGTGCCTGGGGACTAGCGGGAGGGTACGAGCAGTACTTC. Its protein is CAWGLAGGYEQYF.

The rearrangement uses TRBV7-2 and TRBJ2-5; the match to TRBD1 covers 8 bases. The ends lost 5 bases at V and 4 bases at J; junction bases unmatched: 3. The CDR3 runs to 13 residues. Germline assignment: CDR1 SGHTA and CDR2 FQGNSA. DNA for the CDR3: TGTGCCAGCAGCCGGGACAGGAGAGAGACCCAGTACTTC. Amino acid sequence: CASSRDRRETQYF.

DNA for the CDR3: TGTGCCAGCAGACCTCTAGCGGGAGGGGGCAAAAACATTCAGTACTTC. Its protein product is CASRPLAGGGKNIQYF. The genes are TRBV13 and TRBJ2-4; 12 bases line up with TRBD2. J lost 3 bases, V lost 6 bases, and 6 bases had no gene match. The V gene's germline CDR1 is PRHDT and CDR2 FYEKMQ (reference sequence). The CDR3 loop spans 16 amino acids.

The gene calls are TRBV11-2 and TRBJ2-1; 9 bases align to TRBD2. The germline gives CDR1 SGHAT, CDR2 FQNNGV. Unmatched junction bases numbered 1, after V lost 2 bases and J lost 2 bases. This CDR3 region has 15 residues. The CDR3 bases are TGTGCCAGCAGCTTAATAGCGGGAGCCTACAATGAGCAGTTCTTC. This codes for CASSLIAGAYNEQFF.

V usage is TRBV5-1 and J usage is TRBJ2-1; D may be TRBD1 (6 bases). V shed 0 bases and J shed 9 bases, with 16 bases lying between them. This CDR3 is built from 15 residues. Germline V CDR1 and CDR2: SGHRS, YFSETQ. CDR3 sequence: CASSLAIDIRGEQFF. The CDR3 coding sequence is TGCGCCAGCAGCTTGGCCATCGACATCAGGGGTGAGCAGTTCTTC.

The V call is TRBV7-2, the J call TRBJ1-2, with 7 bases lining up with TRBD1. The germline V gene has CDR1 SGHTA and CDR2 FQGNSA. The CDR3 spans 15 residues. After removal of 2 bases from V and 6 bases from J, the junction contained 9 bases not matched to a gene. The CDR3 reads CASSLTSTGSDGYTF. CDR3 bases: TGTGCCAGCAGCTTAACCTCGACAGGGTCGGATGGCTACACCTTC.

This clone was detected once. V is TRBV28 and J is TRBJ1-2; 8 nucleotides line up with TRBD1. CDR3 length: 13 amino acids. V was pared by 2 bases and J by 6 bases, with 2 bases of the junction left unmatched. Germline V gene data show CDR1 as MDHEN and CDR2 as SYDVKM. CDR3 DNA sequence: TGTGCCAGCAGTTTACCAGGGGGCGATGGCTACACCTTC. Its protein product is CASSLPGGDGYTF.

The chain combines TRBV28 with TRBJ1-1; 7 nucleotides align to TRBD1. The junction had 5 bases not matched to a gene; V was cut back by 2 bases and J by 8 bases. Germline loops: CDR1 MDHEN, CDR2 SYDVKM. The CDR3 is made up of 13 amino acids. CDR3 nucleotides: TGTGCCAGCAGTTTACCCGACAGGGTAGAAGCTTTCTTT. It translates to CASSLPDRVEAFF.

This rearrangement joins TRBV21-1 to TRBJ1-2; no DNA check was done on the table's D call, TRBD1. TRBV21-1 is given as a pseudogene. CDR3 length equals 17 residues. The CDR3 spells CASSKEGLQTLPYGYTF. The DNA for the CDR3 is TGTGCCAGCAGCAAAGAGGGGTTGCAAACACTACCTTATGGCTACACCTTC.